These 24 T cell receptor beta chains originate from one sample sequenced in a study of response to subunit inactivated influenza vaccine. MiXCR, applied by TCRdb to the RT-PCR reads, yields one record per CDR3 protein. The table lists some 540,000 distinct CDR3 sequences, around 21% of them singletons. Separately, the same data were catalogued under a study of T cells expressing NK-cell markers. That source notes: Beta-chain TCR cDNA was generated via 5'RACE template switching with UMIs.

Specimen: CD4+ T cells sorted from PBMCs, collected roughly 13 days after vaccination. These receptors came from a middle-aged man who received an inactivated influenza vaccine.

The V gene is TRBV12-3 or TRBV12-4, the J gene TRBJ1-2, with TRBD1 matching 8 bases. Germline trimming cut 3 bases from V and 13 bases from J; bases unmatched to any gene: 7. The CDR3 loop spans 12 amino acids. CDR3 coding DNA: TGTGCCAGCAGTTTGGACAGGGCGGGCAGCACCTTC. The encoded protein is CASSLDRAGSTF.

V usage is TRBV7-7 and J usage is TRBJ2-3; 10 bases are a match to TRBD1. V gave up 6 bases and J gave up 5 bases; unmatched junction bases: 8. Germline V gene lookup returns CDR1 SSHAT and CDR2 FNYEAQ (reference sequence). CDR3 length: 15 residues. The CDR3 spells CASRKDRGQGDTQYF. CDR3 coding DNA: TGTGCCAGCAGGAAAGACAGGGGGCAGGGAGATACGCAGTATTTT.

The CDR3 DNA sequence: TGTGCCATCACTGGCGGGAGAAGCAATGAGCAGTTCTTC. Residues: CAITGGRSNEQFF. The chain recombines TRBV10-3 with TRBJ2-1; TRBD2 matches at 7 bases. The J segment lost 6 bases and the V segment lost 7 bases, leaving 6 bases of the junction unmatched. The CDR3 extends over 13 amino acids. Germline V gives CDR1 ENHRY, CDR2 SYGVKD.

This chain uses TRBV7-9 with TRBJ1-2; no reliable D call. Germline-derived CDR1 and CDR2 are SEHNR and FQNEAQ (reference sequence). The V end was cut by 5 bases, the J end by 4 bases, with 14 bases between. This CDR3 comprises 14 residues. CDR3 sequence: CASSPPSVFYGYTF. The CDR3 DNA is TGTGCCAGCAGCCCCCCTAGCGTTTTCTATGGCTACACCTTC.

This clonotype has a handful of counts. The rearrangement uses TRBV18 and TRBJ2-1; 7 bases fit TRBD1. CDR3 size: 14 residues. Germline CDR1 is KGHSH and CDR2 is LQKENI. The junction had 2 bases not matched to a gene; V was cut back by 6 bases and J by 0 bases. The CDR3: CASSTGSSYNEQFF. CDR3 nucleotides: TGTGCCAGCTCGACAGGGAGCTCCTACAATGAGCAGTTCTTC.

This sequence joins TRBV5-6 and TRBJ2-5; 7 bases align to TRBD1. V gave up 2 bases and J gave up 6 bases; unmatched junction bases: 4. The CDR3 covers 13 residues. Per germline, CDR1 SGHDT and CDR2 YYEEEE. The CDR3 loop is CASSLGGSQTQYF. CDR3 DNA: TGTGCCAGCAGCTTAGGGGGCTCTCAGACCCAGTACTTC.

This sequence joins TRBV29-1 and TRBJ2-5; TRBD1 matches at 8 bases. V was clipped by 7 bases and J by 0 bases; unmatched bases: 13. This CDR3 contains 16 residues. CDR1 and CDR2 (germline): SQVTM, ANQGSEA. CDR3 in DNA: TGCAGCGCCACTCACCCCAGGGGGCGCGACCAAGAGACCCAGTACTTC. As protein: CSATHPRGRDQETQYF. The entire variable domain, with the rest obtained from reference TRBV29-1 and TRBJ2-5, is as follows: SAVISQKPSRDICQRGTSLTIQCQVDSQVTMMFWYRQQPGQSLTLIATANQGSEATYESGFVIDKFPISRPNLTFSTLTVSNMSPEDSSIYLCSATHPRGRDQETQYFGPGTRLLVL.

The chain uses TRBV12-3 or TRBV12-4 and TRBJ2-2; 7 positions agree with TRBD1. With 5 bases clipped from V and 0 bases from J, the junction kept 3 bases outside the gene matches. This CDR3 is 15 amino acids long. CDR3 sequence (DNA): TGTGCCAGCAGTAGGGACAGCGCGAACACCGGGGAGCTGTTTTTT. This gives the protein CASSRDSANTGELFF.

About this clonotype: One end of the junction varies from germline; a read error may be responsible. The V call is TRBV20-1, the J call TRBJ2-1, with 12 bases fitting TRBD2. Germline V CDR1 and CDR2: DFQATT, SNEGSKA (reference sequence). The CDR3 is 16 residues long. CDR3 DNA sequence: TGCAGTGCTAAGGCTAGCGGGGGGGCCTCTTACAATGAGCACTTCTTC. Its protein product is CSAKASGGASYNEHFF.

This clonotype has a handful of counts. The chain carries TRBV6-2 or TRBV6-3 and TRBJ2-3; D possibly corresponds to TRBD1 (7 bases). This CDR3 has 16 amino acids. Germline V gene lookup returns CDR1 MNHEY and CDR2 SVGEGT. V was shortened by 3 bases and J by 2 bases, with 15 bases between the two germline ends. The DNA of the CDR3 is TGTGCCAGCAGTTATTCAGACAGGGACTTCACAGATACGCAGTATTTT. This encodes CASSYSDRDFTDTQYF.

This clonotype was observed a handful of times. This chain links TRBV29-1 with TRBJ2-3; D unresolved. CDR3 length: 14 residues. Germline CDR1 reads SQVTM; CDR2 reads ANQGSEA. Trimming removed 4 bases at V and 2 bases at J, with 13 bases between. The CDR3 DNA is TGCAGCGTTGTATGGTGGGGTCCCACAGATACGCAGTATTTT. Translated, it gives CSVVWWGPTDTQYF.

This clonotype was found a few times. The genes are TRBV5-1 and TRBJ2-3, with D tentatively TRBD1 (6 bases). V lost 0 bases and J 4 bases, leaving 18 bases between the germline ends. The CDR3 loop spans 17 amino acids. Germline CDR1 and CDR2: SGHRS and YFSETQ. Written as DNA, the CDR3 is TGCGCCAGCAGCTTGGTTGGGACACCTGGAGTTGCAGATACGCAGTATTTT. Its protein product is CASSLVGTPGVADTQYF.

The genes are TRBV20-1 and TRBJ2-6; D might be TRBD2 (6 bases). There are 14 residues in the CDR3. V lost 3 bases and J 4 bases, leaving 10 bases between the germline ends. Per germline, CDR1 DFQATT and CDR2 SNEGSKA (reference sequence). The DNA of the CDR3 is TGCAGTGCTAGGGAGGGGACCGGGGCCAACGTCCTGACTTTC. This codes for CSAREGTGANVLTF.

Only a few counts were recorded for this clonotype. The V and J genes are TRBV7-2 and TRBJ2-2, with D possibly TRBD1 on 5 matching bases. This CDR3 has 13 residues. Germline V CDR1 and CDR2: SGHTA, FQGNSA. V gave up 3 bases and J gave up 10 bases, with 12 bases separating them. For the CDR3, the DNA is TGTGCCAGCAGCTTTAGCAGGGTGGAGGAGCTGTTTTTT. Translating gives CASSFSRVEELFF.

This chain joins TRBV12-3 or TRBV12-4 and TRBJ2-1; unclear D gene. There are 13 residues in the CDR3. V lost 5 bases to trimming and J lost 7 bases, with 12 bases between them. CDR3 in amino acids: CASSINMGNEQFF. The CDR3 region has the DNA TGTGCCAGCAGTATAAACATGGGGAATGAGCAGTTCTTC.

The chain recombines TRBV3-1 with TRBJ1-1; D is unresolved. This CDR3 region has 13 residues. Germline V lookup: CDR1 LGHDT, CDR2 YNNKEL (reference sequence). V shed 1 base and J shed 3 bases, with 6 bases lying between them. For the CDR3, the DNA is TGTGCCAGCAGCCAAGGCCAGCACACTGAAGCTTTCTTT. It encodes CASSQGQHTEAFF.

CDR3 in DNA: TGTGCCAGCAGTGCCTCTAGCGGGGGGGGCAATGAGCAGTTCTTC. Protein: CASSASSGGGNEQFF. V usage is TRBV2 and J usage is TRBJ2-1; TRBD2 matches 12 bases. Germline CDR1 reads SNHLY; CDR2 reads FYNNEI. This CDR3 spans 15 amino acids. V lost 4 bases, J lost 6 bases, and 4 bases stayed unmatched.

In this sample, this clonotype turned up a few times. The chain links TRBV29-1 to TRBJ2-1; 7 bases are a match to TRBD1. The CDR3 extends over 14 amino acids. After removal of 4 bases from V and 0 bases from J, the junction contained 3 bases not matched to a gene. The germline CDR1 and CDR2 sequences are SQVTM and ANQGSEA. The CDR3 protein is CSVVDRRSYNEQFF. For the CDR3, the DNA is TGCAGCGTTGTGGACAGGCGCTCCTACAATGAGCAGTTCTTC.

This clonotype has only a few counts. The chain joins TRBV5-5 to TRBJ1-6; maybe TRBD1 (5 bases). Germline CDR1 SGHKS, CDR2 YYEKEE (reference sequence). The CDR3 covers 18 residues. The V end lost 0 bases, the J end lost 0 bases, and 13 bases lay between the germline ends. The DNA of the CDR3 is TGTGCCAGCAGCTTGGAAGGGCTGAGGGGCTCCTATAATTCACCCCTCCACTTT. Protein: CASSLEGLRGSYNSPLHF.

This clonotype has ten or more counts. The rearrangement joins TRBV5-1 to TRBJ1-1, with a possible D match to TRBD1 (5 bases). The CDR3 extends over 16 amino acids. The ends were cut back, 0 bases at V and 0 bases at J, with 12 bases in the middle. The germline CDR1 and CDR2 sequences are SGHRS and YFSETQ. The CDR3 region has the DNA TGCGCCAGCAGCTTGGGCCACACAGGACTGAACACTGAAGCTTTCTTT. Translated: CASSLGHTGLNTEAFF.

The genes are TRBV30 and TRBJ2-5; tentative D call: TRBD2 (6 bases). The germline CDR1 and CDR2 sequences are GTSNPN and SVGIG (reference sequence). V lost 0 bases and J 5 bases, leaving 13 bases between the germline ends. This CDR3 comprises 14 residues. The CDR3 region has the DNA TGTGCCTGGAGTGTTGGAGGGGCCGAGGAGACCCAGTACTTC. Translating gives CAWSVGGAEETQYF.

The chain carries TRBV4-1 and TRBJ1-6; D call uncertain. Trimming left V 0 bases short and J 10 bases short, with 4 bases between. Germline V CDR1 and CDR2: MGHRA, YSYEKL. The CDR3 consists of 12 residues. CDR3 amino acids: CASSQDVSPLHF. In nucleotides, the CDR3 is TGCGCCAGCAGCCAAGATGTATCACCCCTCCACTTT.

J is TRBJ2-5 and V is TRBV6-5, with TRBD1 matching 7 bases. CDR3 length equals 15 residues. The germline V gene encodes CDR1 MNHEY and CDR2 SVGAGI. V was pared by 0 bases and J by 6 bases, with 7 bases of the junction left unmatched. CDR3 residues: CASSYSRDSGQTQYF. The CDR3 DNA reads as TGTGCCAGCAGTTACTCACGGGACAGTGGTCAGACCCAGTACTTC.

The V call is TRBV6-1, the J call TRBJ1-1, with D possibly being TRBD1 (6 bases). Germline CDR1 reads MNHNS; CDR2 reads SASEGT. V was cut by 7 bases and J by 3 bases, with 21 bases left in between. The CDR3 runs to 16 residues. CDR3 nucleotide sequence: TGTGCCAGCACGAAAGACCGGGACAACTCCCACACTGAAGCTTTCTTT. This encodes CASTKDRDNSHTEAFF.